The subject of this entry is one T cell receptor beta chain. Its antigen is as yet unknown. No cell sorting was done before RNA was extracted from the tissue. More than 3 cm separated this lung sample from the edge of the tumor. The data are from a study of tumor and adjacent non-tumor tissue in lung cancer. Study details: Aged roughly 31 to 85 years, patients included 9 to 11 men and a few women with stage I to III disease. Whole-study results and caveats: Top 100 clones took a larger repertoire share in normal lung. Higher tumor TCR diversity was associated with shorter survival.

The CDR3 sequence is 12 residues long. The germline V and J ends were trimmed by 6 bases and 12 bases, with 15 bases remaining between them. Looked up from germline, CDR1 is MNHNS and CDR2 is SASEGT. TCRbeta libraries were built with three rounds of nested PCR, modified from ARM-PCR. From the multiplex PCR reads, TCRdb called clonotypes with MiXCR, one entry per CDR3 protein. The sample includes around 76,000 distinct CDR3 sequences, over 65% of them seen just once. The chain is built from TRBV6-1 and TRBJ2-1; D possibly matches TRBD1 or TRBD2 (5 bases each). The receptor's source is a man aged 65 to 79 with non-small cell lung cancer. Source material: distant non-tumor lung tissue. Written as DNA, the CDR3 is TGTGCCAGCAGCTCCGGGTTTGGGGGGCAGTTCTTC. Translation: CASSSGFGGQFF.